The clone carrying this T cell receptor beta chain was observed at least ten times. This entry comes from a study of T-cell reconstitution after alpha-beta-depleted transplantation in children. The CDR3 consists of 15 residues. Germline assignment: CDR1 SNHLY and CDR2 FYNNEI. V dropped 6 bases and J dropped 6; count of bases not matched to a gene: 7. This sample's TCRbeta library carried unique molecular identifier barcodes. TCRdb itself ran the PCR reads through MiXCR, one entry per CDR3 protein. The sample shows 200,000 to 250,000 distinct CDR3 sequences, around 10% of them seen only once. This chain joins TRBV2 and TRBJ2-5; TRBD2 matches 13 bases. The starting material was PBMCs from the stem cell graft donor, obtained from the stem cell graft. The receptor comes from a human donor who donated a stem cell graft to a child with acute lymphoblastic leukemia. CDR3 sequence (DNA): TGTGCCAGCAGCATGACTAGCGGGGGGTATAAGACCCAGTACTTC. Protein sequence: CASSMTSGGYKTQYF.